This section outlines one TCR beta chain sequence together with its context. Its antigen specificity is not known. Per-nucleotide qualities are absent, and no much larger clonotype sits a single base away. The library was made by the immunoSEQ multiplex PCR assay. This is the immuneACCESS table as TCRdb keeps it, with only in-frame sequences that have V and J called. A part of the clones is gone; compared with another copy, unresolved V genes explain less than half, and the rest is unexplained. This sample has around 53,000 clones in its table, and more than 70% of those were observed once. The top ten constitute approximately 5.9% of the sample. The data stem from a study of technical replicates of blood from several donors (dated by TCRdb to about 2017). From its cysteine to its phenylalanine, the CDR3 spans 17 amino acids. CDR3 DNA only is kept here, 51 bases in frame from base 1. The junction shows trimming of 3 bases on V and 3 bases on J, and the gene matches do not reach 5 bases of it. The germline V gene yields SGHRS for CDR1 and YFSETQ for CDR2.

The V and J segments used are TRBV5-1 and TRBJ2-3, with TRBD2 matching 15 junction bases. The sample comprised PBMCs. The TCR originated in a human donor in good health. Some clones in this sample may be carry-over from other donors' samples. The DNA sequence reads TGCGCCAGCAGCTACTCCGGGACTAGCGGGAGGACAGATACGCAGTATTTT. It translates as CASSYSGTSGRTDTQYF.